This T cell receptor (beta chain) was documented in a study of T-cell reconstitution after alpha-beta-depleted transplantation in children. Study-level results: At around two months after transplant, the alpha-beta T cells were reportedly derived from several hundred expanded clones that came from non-depleted graft cells. At the one-year point after transplant, T-cell counts and TCRbeta diversity were found to come mostly from T cells that had been newly produced.

This clonotype came up many times. What it binds is not known. Germline lookup yields CDR1 DFQATT and CDR2 SNEGSKA (reference sequence). Trimming took off 5 bases at V and 5 bases at J, with 21 bases between the two ends. This CDR3 has 15 amino acids. Unique molecular identifiers were incorporated during preparation of the TCRbeta library. In TCRdb, the PCR reads were re-called with MiXCR into one record per CDR3 protein. The data contain 200,000 or so distinct CDR3 sequences, approximately 6.9% of them singletons. The clonotype was recovered from a boy aged 2-9 years with acute lymphoblastic leukemia, due to receive a stem cell transplant. The sequencing here drew on PBMCs, taken before TCRalphabeta/CD19-depleted stem cell transplant. V usage is TRBV20-1 and J usage is TRBJ1-1; D perhaps matches TRBD1 (5 bases). CDR3 amino acids: CSARNPTGAGTEAFF. The DNA for the CDR3 is TGCAGTGCTCGCAACCCTACTGGGGCGGGAACTGAAGCTTTCTTT.